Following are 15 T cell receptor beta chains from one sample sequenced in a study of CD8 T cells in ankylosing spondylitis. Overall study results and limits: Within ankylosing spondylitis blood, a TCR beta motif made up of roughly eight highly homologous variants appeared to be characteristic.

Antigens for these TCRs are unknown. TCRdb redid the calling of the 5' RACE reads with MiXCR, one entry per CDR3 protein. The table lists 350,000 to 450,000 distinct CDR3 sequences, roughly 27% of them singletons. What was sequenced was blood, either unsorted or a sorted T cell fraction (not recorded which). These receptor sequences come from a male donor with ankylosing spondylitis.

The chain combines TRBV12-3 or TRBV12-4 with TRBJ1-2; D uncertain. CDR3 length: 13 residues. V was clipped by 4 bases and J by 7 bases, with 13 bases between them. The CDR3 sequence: CASSYLPTGGYTF. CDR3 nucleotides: TGTGCCAGCAGTTATTTGCCCACCGGTGGCTACACCTTC.

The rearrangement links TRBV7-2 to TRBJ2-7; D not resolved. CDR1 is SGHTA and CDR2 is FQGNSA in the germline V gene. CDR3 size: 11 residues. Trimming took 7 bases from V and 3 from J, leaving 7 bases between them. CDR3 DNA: TGTGCCAGCACCATAGACTACGAGCAGTACTTC. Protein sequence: CASTIDYEQYF. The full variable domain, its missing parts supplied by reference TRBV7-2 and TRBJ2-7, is GAGVSQSPSNKVTEKGKDVELRCDPISGHTALYWYRQSLGQGLEFLIYFQGNSAPDKSGLPSDRFSAERTGGSVSTLTIQRTQQEDSAVYLCASTIDYEQYFGPGTRLTVT.

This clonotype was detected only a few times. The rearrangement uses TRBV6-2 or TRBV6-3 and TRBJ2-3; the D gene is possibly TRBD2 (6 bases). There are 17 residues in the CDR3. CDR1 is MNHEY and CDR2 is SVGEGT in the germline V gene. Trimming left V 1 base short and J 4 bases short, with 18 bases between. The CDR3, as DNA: TGTGCCAGCAGTTACTTCTGGGGTAGCGGACATGCAGATACGCAGTATTTT. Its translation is CASSYFWGSGHADTQYF.

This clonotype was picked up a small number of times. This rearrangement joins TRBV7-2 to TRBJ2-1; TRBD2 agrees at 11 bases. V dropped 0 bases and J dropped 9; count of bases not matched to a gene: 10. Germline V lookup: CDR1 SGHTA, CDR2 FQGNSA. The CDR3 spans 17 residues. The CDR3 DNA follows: TGTGCCAGCAGCTTAGCTCCCCTAGCGGGAGGCTATCTTGAGCAGTTCTTC. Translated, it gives CASSLAPLAGGYLEQFF.

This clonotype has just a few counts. In DNA form, the CDR3 reads TGCGCCAGCAGCAAGATTAACCGGGACAGGGGTACCTACAATGAGCAGTTCTTC. Its translation is CASSKINRDRGTYNEQFF. The rearrangement joins TRBV5-1 to TRBJ2-1, with 10 positions matching TRBD1. Germline values: CDR1 SGHRS, CDR2 YFSETQ. The CDR3 runs to 18 residues. With V trimmed by 4 bases and J by 2 bases, 12 bases remained unmatched.

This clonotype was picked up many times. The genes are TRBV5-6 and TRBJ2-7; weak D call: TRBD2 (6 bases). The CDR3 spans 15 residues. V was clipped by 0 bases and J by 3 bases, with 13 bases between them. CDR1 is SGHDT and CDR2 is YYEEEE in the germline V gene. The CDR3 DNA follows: TGTGCCAGCAGCTTGGCCGGGGGAAGAGGCTACGAGCAGTACTTC. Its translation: CASSLAGGRGYEQYF. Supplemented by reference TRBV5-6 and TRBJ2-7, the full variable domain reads DAGVTQSPTHLIKTRGQQVTLRCSPKSGHDTVSWYQQALGQGPQFIFQYYEEEERQRGNFPDRFSGHQFPNYSSELNVNALLLGDSALYLCASSLAGGRGYEQYFGPGTRLTVT.

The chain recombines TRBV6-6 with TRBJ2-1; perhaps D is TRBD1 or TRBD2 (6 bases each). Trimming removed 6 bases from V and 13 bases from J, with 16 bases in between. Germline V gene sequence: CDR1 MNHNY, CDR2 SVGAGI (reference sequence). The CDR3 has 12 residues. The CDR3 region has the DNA TGTGCCAGCAGGACTGGAGGGGGGTCACAGTTCTTC. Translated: CASRTGGGSQFF.

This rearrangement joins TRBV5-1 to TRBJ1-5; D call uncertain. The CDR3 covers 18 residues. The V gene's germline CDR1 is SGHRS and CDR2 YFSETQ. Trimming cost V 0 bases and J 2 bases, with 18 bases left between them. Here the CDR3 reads CASSLGDSSFSGNQPQHF. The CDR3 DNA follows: TGCGCCAGCAGCTTGGGGGATTCTTCTTTTTCTGGCAATCAGCCCCAGCATTTT.

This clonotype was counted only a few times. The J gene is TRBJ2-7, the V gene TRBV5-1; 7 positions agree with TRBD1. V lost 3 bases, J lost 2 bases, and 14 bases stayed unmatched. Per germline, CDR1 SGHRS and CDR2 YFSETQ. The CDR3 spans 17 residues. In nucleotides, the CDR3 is TGCGCCAGCAGCTCAAACCCCCTCGGGACAGCCACCTACGAGCAGTACTTC. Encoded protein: CASSSNPLGTATYEQYF.

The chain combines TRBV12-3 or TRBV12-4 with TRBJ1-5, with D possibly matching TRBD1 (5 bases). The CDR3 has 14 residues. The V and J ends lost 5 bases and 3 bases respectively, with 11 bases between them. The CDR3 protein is CASSPGHLNQPQHF. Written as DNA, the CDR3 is TGTGCCAGCAGTCCAGGACATCTCAATCAGCCCCAGCATTTT.

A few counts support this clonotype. CDR3: CASSLHSGQPQHF. The DNA for the CDR3 is TGTGCCAGCAGCTTACACTCCGGTCAGCCCCAGCATTTT. V usage is TRBV11-2 and J usage is TRBJ1-5; D call uncertain. Germline CDR1 is SGHAT and CDR2 is FQNNGV. The length of the CDR3 is 13 residues. V shed 2 bases and J shed 6 bases, with 8 bases lying between them.

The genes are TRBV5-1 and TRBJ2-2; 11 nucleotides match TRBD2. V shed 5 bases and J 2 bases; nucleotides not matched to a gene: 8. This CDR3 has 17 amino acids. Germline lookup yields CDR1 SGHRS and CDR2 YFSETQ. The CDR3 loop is CASSFGLAGGNTGELFF. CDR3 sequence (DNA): TGCGCCAGCAGTTTTGGTCTAGCGGGAGGAAACACCGGGGAGCTGTTTTTT.

CDR3 protein: CSAKSGEKLFF. CDR3 DNA: TGCAGTGCTAAATCGGGCGAAAAACTGTTTTTT. J is TRBJ1-4 and V is TRBV20-1; D ambiguous. The V and J ends lost 4 bases and 8 bases respectively, with 8 bases between them. The CDR3 runs to 11 residues. Germline CDR1 and CDR2: DFQATT and SNEGSKA (reference sequence).

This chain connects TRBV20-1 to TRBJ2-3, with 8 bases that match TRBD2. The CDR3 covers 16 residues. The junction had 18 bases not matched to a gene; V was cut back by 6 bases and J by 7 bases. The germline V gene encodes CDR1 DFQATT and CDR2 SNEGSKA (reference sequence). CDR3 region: CSAIPPGLVKLNTQYF. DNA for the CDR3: TGCAGTGCCATTCCCCCGGGACTAGTTAAATTAAATACGCAGTATTTT.

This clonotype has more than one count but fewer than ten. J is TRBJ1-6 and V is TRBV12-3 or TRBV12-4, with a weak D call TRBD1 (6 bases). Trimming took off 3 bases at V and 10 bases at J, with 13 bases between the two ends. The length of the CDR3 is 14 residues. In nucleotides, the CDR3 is TGTGCCAGCAGTTTGCAGTCAAGGGGGTCACCCCTCCACTTT. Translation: CASSLQSRGSPLHF.